This T cell receptor (beta chain) came from a study of blood T cell repertoires in COVID-19. Study-level information: Researchers got acute and convalescent COVID-19 samples from the United States, Italy and Spain. PBMCs, B-cell-depleted T cells, or T cells provided the cDNA or gDNA that made up the material.

V was cut by 2 bases and J by 1 base, with 5 bases left in between. The CDR3 spans 14 residues. Looked up from germline, CDR1 is MDHEN and CDR2 is SYDVKM. Using immunoSEQ multiplex PCR, the repertoire was profiled, and TCRdb retains in-frame clones only, with some absent. The repertoire holds about 300,000 clones, 85% seen once, with 1.9% in the top ten. A remark on this clone: Other DNA sequences from this sample encode an identical CDR3 as well.

The chain joins TRBV28 to TRBJ2-2; D gene ambiguous. The clonotype was recovered from a young woman who had been exposed to COVID-19. The specimen was PBMCs or T cells enriched from blood (not recorded which). The CDR3 protein is CASSLGQNTGELFF. The CDR3 nucleotides read TGTGCCAGCAGTTTAGGGCAGAACACCGGGGAGCTGTTTTTT.